Below, 9 T cell receptor beta chains from the same sample are listed, as sequenced in a study of identical twins. TCRdb analysed the 5' RACE reads with MiXCR anew, one entry per CDR3 protein. There are around 280,000 distinct CDR3 sequences in the sample; approximately 8.5% occur only once, and roughly 2.1% lies in the top ten. These same data were also listed under a study on yellow fever vaccine responses in identical twins.

Sequencing input: memory (CD45RO+) T cells sorted from blood. Every receptor here comes from a young woman in good health.

This clonotype was seen once. The chain carries TRBV6-1 and TRBJ2-1, with 9 positions matching TRBD2. CDR3 length: 15 amino acids. The J segment lost 5 bases and the V segment lost 6 bases, leaving 8 bases of the junction unmatched. The V gene's germline CDR1 is MNHNS and CDR2 SASEGT. CDR3 coding DNA: TGTGCCAGCAGCCCTAGCGGGACCGCCAACAATGAGCAGTTCTTC. Amino acids: CASSPSGTANNEQFF.

The chain recombines TRBV2 with TRBJ2-3; 8 bases match TRBD2. The CDR3 runs to 17 residues. Germline V gene sequence: CDR1 SNHLY, CDR2 FYNNEI. Trimming cost V 6 bases and J 2 bases; bases outside gene matches: 13. This chain's CDR3 is CASSPPGGVTNTDTQYF. CDR3 sequence (DNA): TGTGCCAGCAGCCCCCCGGGGGGGGTTACAAACACAGATACGCAGTATTTT.

The rearrangement links TRBV7-4 to TRBJ2-3; the D gene is possibly TRBD1 (5 bases). V dropped 11 bases and J dropped 0 bases, with 18 bases sitting between them. This CDR3 has 15 residues. Germline-derived CDR1 and CDR2 are SGHVT and SQSDAQ. The CDR3 region has the DNA TGTGCCTCCTCCCCCGACAGTGCTAGCACAGATACGCAGTATTTT. Translating it yields CASSPDSASTDTQYF.

The chain has TRBV4-1 and TRBJ1-1, with TRBD1 matching 7 bases. The CDR3 sequence is 14 residues long. V shed 2 bases, J shed 5 bases, and the junction held 5 bases outside the gene matches. The germline V gene has CDR1 MGHRA and CDR2 YSYEKL. The DNA of the CDR3 is TGCGCCAGCAGCCAACATCAGGGGGGGACTGAAGCTTTCTTT. This encodes CASSQHQGGTEAFF.

CDR3 residues: CASSQDRAGGDYEQYF. The CDR3 DNA reads as TGCGCCAGCAGCCAAGATAGAGCGGGAGGGGATTACGAGCAGTACTTC. The chain uses TRBV4-1 and TRBJ2-7; 10 bases are shared with TRBD2. Per the germline V gene, CDR1 is MGHRA and CDR2 is YSYEKL. With 0 bases clipped from V and 4 bases from J, the junction kept 6 bases outside the gene matches. The CDR3 runs to 16 residues.

This clonotype appeared many times. The chain couples TRBV4-1 to TRBJ1-1; D is uncertain. Germline V gives CDR1 MGHRA, CDR2 YSYEKL. This CDR3 is 12 amino acids long. The V end lost 10 bases, the J end lost 1 base, and 10 bases lay between the germline ends. CDR3 bases: TGCGCCATCCAGGTAAAGAACACTGAAGCTTTCTTT. Its translation is CAIQVKNTEAFF.

The chain has TRBV5-8 and TRBJ2-5; D is unclear. This CDR3 spans 14 amino acids. V was trimmed by 4 bases and J by 1 base, leaving 11 bases between them. In germline, CDR1 is SGHTS, CDR2 YDEGEE. CDR3 bases: TGTGCCAGCAGCGCCACTTGGCTCCAAGAGACCCAGTACTTC. Residues: CASSATWLQETQYF.

The sample holds a few counts of this clonotype. V and J are TRBV27 and TRBJ1-5; the match to TRBD1 covers 7 bases. CDR3 length: 15 residues. Germline V gene sequence: CDR1 MNHEY, CDR2 SMNVEV (reference sequence). V shed 2 bases, J shed 1 base, and the junction held 2 bases outside the gene matches. CDR3 loop: CASSLRGPSNQPQHF. CDR3 DNA: TGTGCCAGCAGTTTAAGGGGGCCAAGCAATCAGCCCCAGCATTTT.

This clonotype has more than one count but fewer than ten. This rearrangement joins TRBV7-2 to TRBJ2-3, with D possibly TRBD1 on 6 matching bases. The CDR3 extends over 14 amino acids. V dropped 3 bases and J dropped 5 bases, with 12 bases sitting between them. Germline V gene data show CDR1 as SGHTA and CDR2 as FQGNSA. This CDR3 is CASSFYRVGDTQYF. The CDR3 bases are TGTGCCAGCAGCTTTTACAGGGTAGGAGATACGCAGTATTTT.